This T cell receptor (beta chain) was profiled in a study of lymphopenia after photon versus proton radiotherapy (dated 2019 in TCRdb). Notes on the research overall: The study compared the immunological effects of photon versus proton radiation therapy in patients with gastrointestinal tumors who developed high-grade lymphopenia. The goal of the study was to describe how the two radiation modalities differ in their effects on the immune system. A cohort of around 20 patients with gastrointestinal tumors who received either photon or proton therapy and subsequently developed lymphopenia was included. Broad study findings and their caveats: After the lymphocyte count nadir, oligoclonal expansion, especially of CD8+ Temra cells, was observed in photon-treated repertoires, and the drop in diversity was driven by this expansion. Across the cohort, a larger post-nadir drop in TCR diversity was inversely correlated with overall survival time among patients who died. The survival association was assessed only in patients who died, and better survival with proton therapy was presented by the authors as a possibility rather than a demonstrated result. During treatment, patients who received proton therapy stayed relatively stable, whereas patients who received photon therapy lost naive T cells and TCR diversity and gained effector/memory populations.

A single count supports this clone. Its antigen is not yet known. No clone much larger than this one lies a single base away; base qualities are absent. The protocol used for the library was the immunoSEQ multiplex PCR assay. Alongside multiparametric flow cytometry, deep sequencing of rearranged TCR beta loci was used to profile the T cell repertoires. TCRdb re-hosts the immuneACCESS table, in-frame sequences only. Its copies lack some clones; in the studies checked, an unresolved V gene accounts for under half of them, and the cause for the rest is not known. Within this sample are under 70,000 clones, with roughly 90% of them counted one time only. The ten largest clones represent approximately 2% of the sample. The source is a woman between 35 and 50 years old with cholangiocarcinoma. The sequencing here drew on peripheral blood, taken from a patient treated with photon-based radiotherapy.

The nucleotide sequence reads as follows: TGTGCCAGCAGCTTAGCGAGGACAGGCTACGAGCAGTACTTC. Its translation reads: CASSLARTGYEQYF. The chain uses TRBV7-2 and TRBJ2-7, and 7 junction bases match TRBD1. Reading the germline V gene gives CDR1 SGHTA and CDR2 FQGNSA. Clipping removes 0 bases from V and 3 bases from J, with 2 as the unmatched junction base count. From the cysteine through the phenylalanine, the CDR3 covers 14 amino acids. Kept here is only the CDR3 DNA, which spans 42 bases and is read in frame from base 1.